This T cell receptor (beta chain) derives from a study of a mutant IDH1 vaccine in newly diagnosed glioma (dated by TCRdb to about 2021). Study-level background: Vaccination began 4-6 weeks after radiotherapy alone, or alongside temozolomide cycles in the chemotherapy-containing groups. Peripheral blood samples were drawn at six visits, namely V03 (baseline), V05, V07, V10, V12 and V13. Prior to enrollment, patients had been given standard therapy consisting of radiotherapy alone, temozolomide alone, or radiochemotherapy with temozolomide, with the combination given to most patients. The roughly 34 treated patients were approximately 60% male and around 38% female, with a mean age of roughly 42 years. For exploratory analyses, longitudinal TCRB deep sequencing was carried out in about two dozen treated patients wherever samples were available. The week-35 safety follow-up took place at visit V12, and the week-47 end of study took place at visit V13.

Broader findings and caveats from the paper: Selection of PBMC samples for TCRB deep sequencing was based on availability. Changes in the top peripheral T cell clonotypes picked up by TCRB sequencing did not appear to be linked to pseudoprogression. Vaccine-induced immune responses across multiple MHC alleles were detected in 80% to 95% of patients. According to the authors, sample limitations meant that analyses of patient blood samples could not be reproduced.

In regard to this clone: Its antigen has not been determined. It has no much larger one-base neighbor in the sample; base qualities were not kept.

The germline V gene supplies CDR1 MNHNS and CDR2 SASEGT. The CDR3, cysteine through phenylalanine, is 15 amino acids long. Kept here is only the CDR3 DNA, which spans 45 bases and is read in frame from base 1. Trimming leaves V shorter by 6 bases and J shorter by 0 bases, with the junction holding 5 bases beyond the gene matches. Library preparation employed the immunoSEQ multiplex PCR assay. Following the manufacturer's protocol, the hsTCRB Kit was used to amplify rearranged TCR beta chain sequences. TCRB libraries were sequenced on an Illumina MiSeq. The authors' analysis ran thus. The proprietary platform of the kit vendor was used for demultiplexing, trimming and gene mapping. TCRdb re-hosts the immuneACCESS table, in-frame sequences only. Its copies lack some clones; in the studies checked, an unresolved V gene accounts for under half of them, and the cause for the rest is not known. V and J calls and clone size come straight from that table; D and trimming were deduced from the DNA. Across this sample there are roughly 32,000 clones, with about four fifths seen only once. The ten biggest clones cover 3% to 4% of the sample.

The time point label corresponds to: week 35, safety follow-up. Every vaccine dose consisted of 300 ug of a 20-mer mutant IDH1 peptide in Montanide, administered subcutaneously together with topical imiquimod. Eight vaccinations were administered to patients in weeks 1, 3, 5, 7, 11, 15, 19 and 23, corresponding to visits V03 through V10. Donors had newly diagnosed WHO grade 3 or 4 IDH1-mutant astrocytomas with loss of nuclear ATRX. The samples were drawn from NOA16, a multicentre, single-arm, open-label phase I trial in Germany that tested a mutant IDH1 peptide vaccine in humans for the first time. The DNeasy Blood and Tissue Kit was used to extract genomic DNA from EDTA blood for TCRB sequencing.

The source material was PBMCs, sampled from a glioma patient whose treatment included an IDH1 peptide vaccine. The chain is made from TRBV6-1 and TRBJ1-5; 7 central nucleotides agree with TRBD1. The sequence was obtained from a man aged 35 to 55 with glioma. Some clones in this sample may be carry-over from other donors' samples. The base sequence is TGTGCCAGCAGGGGGGGACAGCTTAGCAATCAGCCCCAGCATTTT. This yields the protein CASRGGQLSNQPQHF.